These T cell receptor beta chains were read from a single sample in a study of cytomegalovirus exposure and HLA in healthy donors. The table came from immunoSEQ multiplex PCR; TCRdb's copy has only in-frame clones and leaves some out. The repertoire holds approximately 190,000 clones, about 90% seen once, with about 1.2% in the top ten. Sequencing input: PBMCs. Receptor source: a man aged 30 to 45 in good health and CMV-seronegative. CDR3s include the opening cysteine and the closing phenylalanine or tryptophan. A D gene is named only where the DNA matches it firmly. The size field is filled for only some rows; it gives once, few, many or a size class.

D: TRBD2; size: few; V: TRBV4-1; J: TRBJ2-1; length: 17; CDR3: CASSQGRTSGGRNEQFF; DNA: TGCGCCAGCAGCCAAGGTAGGACTAGCGGGGGGAGGAATGAGCAGTTCTTC
D: .; size: .; V: TRBV19; J: TRBJ2-6; length: 15; CDR3: CASSSQGSGANVLTF; DNA: TGTGCCAGTAGTTCGCAGGGCTCTGGGGCCAACGTCCTGACTTTC
D: .; size: few; V: TRBV5-1; J: TRBJ2-1; length: 15; CDR3: CASNVGQVSYNEQFF; DNA: TGCGCCAGCAACGTTGGGCAGGTCTCCTACAATGAGCAGTTCTTC
D: .; size: .; V: TRBV5-6; J: TRBJ1-4; length: 14; CDR3: CASSLGQTGEKLFF; DNA: TGTGCCAGCAGCTTGGGACAGACGGGTGAAAAACTGTTTTTT
D: TRBD2; size: .; V: TRBV27; J: TRBJ2-1; length: 13; CDR3: CASSPGGANEQFF; DNA: TGTGCCAGCAGTCCGGGGGGGGCCAATGAGCAGTTCTTC
D: .; size: .; V: TRBV28; J: TRBJ2-7; length: 14; CDR3: CASSLSGQTYEQYF; DNA: TGTGCCAGCAGTTTATCGGGTCAGACCTACGAGCAGTACTTC
D: .; size: .; V: TRBV21-1; J: TRBJ1-6; length: 15; CDR3: CASSPGGVENSPLHF; DNA: TGTGCCAGCAGCCCTGGGGGGGTAGAGAATTCACCCCTCCACTTT
D: TRBD1; size: .; V: TRBV4-2; J: TRBJ2-2; length: 16; CDR3: CASSQRDRGNTGELFF; DNA: TGTGCCAGCAGCCAAAGGGACAGGGGCAACACCGGGGAGCTGTTTTTT
D: TRBD2; size: .; V: TRBV11-2; J: TRBJ2-7; length: 17; CDR3: CASSLLLRAGGPGEQYF; DNA: TGTGCCAGCAGCTTACTATTGAGGGCGGGAGGGCCGGGCGAGCAGTACTTC
D: .; size: .; V: TRBV7-9; J: TRBJ1-3; length: 14; CDR3: CASSLEGSGNTIYF; DNA: TGTGCCAGCAGCTTAGAAGGGAGCGGAAACACCATATATTTT
D: .; size: .; V: TRBV5-1; J: TRBJ1-5; length: 15; CDR3: CASSRGRGGNQPQHF; DNA: TGCGCCAGCAGCCGCGGCAGGGGTGGCAATCAGCCCCAGCATTTT
D: TRBD1; size: once; V: TRBV28; J: TRBJ1-5; length: 17; CDR3: CASSQRQGPEGNQPQHF; DNA: TGTGCCAGCAGTCAAAGACAGGGCCCCGAGGGCAATCAGCCCCAGCATTTT
D: TRBD1; size: .; V: TRBV5-1; J: TRBJ2-2; length: 13; CDR3: CASSLSGGWELFF; DNA: TGCGCCAGCAGCCTCTCAGGGGGCTGGGAGCTGTTTTTT
D: .; size: .; V: TRBV6-4; J: TRBJ1-1; length: 14; CDR3: CASSDSGGARRAFF; DNA: TGTGCCAGCAGTGACTCGGGGGGGGCCCGCAGGGCTTTCTTT
D: TRBD2; size: .; V: TRBV6-1; J: TRBJ2-7; length: 15; CDR3: CASPRQRGASYEQYF; DNA: TGTGCCAGCCCACGCCAGCGGGGGGCCTCCTACGAGCAGTACTTC
D: TRBD1; size: .; V: TRBV5-4; J: TRBJ2-2; length: 16; CDR3: CASSPGTGFRGGELFF; DNA: TGTGCCAGCAGCCCCGGGACAGGGTTTCGGGGCGGGGAGCTGTTTTTT
D: TRBD2; size: .; V: TRBV10-1; J: TRBJ2-1; length: 15; CDR3: CASSQGLAGNNEQFF; DNA: TGCGCCAGCAGCCAGGGGCTAGCGGGTAACAATGAGCAGTTCTTC
D: .; size: .; V: TRBV14; J: TRBJ2-1; length: 15; CDR3: CASSQWSRTYNEQFF; DNA: TGTGCCAGCAGCCAGTGGTCGCGGACCTACAATGAGCAGTTCTTC
D: .; size: .; V: TRBV18; J: TRBJ2-5; length: 14; CDR3: CASSLGAGQETQYF; DNA: TGTGCCAGCTCCCTCGGGGCGGGGCAAGAGACCCAGTACTTC
D: TRBD2; size: .; V: TRBV27; J: TRBJ2-7; length: 15; CDR3: CASSFHSGNSYEQYF; DNA: TGTGCCAGCAGTTTCCATAGCGGGAATAGCTACGAGCAGTACTTC
D: .; size: .; V: TRBV5-1; J: TRBJ1-1; length: 14; CDR3: CASSLERGNTEAFF; DNA: TGCGCCAGCAGCTTGGAAAGGGGGAACACTGAAGCTTTCTTT
D: TRBD2; size: once; V: TRBV4-3; J: TRBJ2-1; length: 20; CDR3: CASSQEPASGGGSSYNEQFF; DNA: TGCGCCAGCAGCCAAGAGCCGGCTAGCGGGGGGGGGAGCTCCTACAATGAGCAGTTCTTC
D: TRBD1; size: .; V: TRBV15; J: TRBJ2-2; length: 17; CDR3: CATSRERDRVNTGELFF; DNA: TGTGCCACCAGCAGAGAGCGGGACAGGGTAAACACCGGGGAGCTGTTTTTT
D: .; size: .; V: TRBV30; J: TRBJ1-1; length: 14; CDR3: CAWSNPMLNTEAFF; DNA: TGTGCCTGGAGTAACCCTATGTTGAACACTGAAGCTTTCTTT
D: TRBD2; size: once; V: TRBV10-1; J: TRBJ2-3; length: 15; CDR3: CASRASSGGLDTQYF; DNA: TGCGCCAGCAGGGCGTCTAGCGGGGGTCTAGATACGCAGTATTTT
D: TRBD1; size: .; V: TRBV19; J: TRBJ2-1; length: 15; CDR3: CASSKGQGLGNEQFF; DNA: TGTGCCAGTAGTAAGGGACAGGGCCTCGGGAATGAGCAGTTCTTC
D: .; size: few; V: TRBV6-5; J: TRBJ2-2; length: 14; CDR3: CASLGLPYTGELFF; DNA: TGTGCCAGCCTGGGACTTCCATACACCGGGGAGCTGTTTTTT
D: TRBD1; size: .; V: TRBV2; J: TRBJ1-5; length: 14; CDR3: CASSGQGARQPQHF; DNA: TGTGCCAGCAGTGGCCAGGGGGCTAGACAGCCCCAGCATTTT
D: .; size: .; V: TRBV7-8; J: TRBJ1-3; length: 15; CDR3: CASSLRVFSGNTIYF; DNA: TGTGCCAGCAGCTTACGGGTTTTTTCAGGAAACACCATATATTTT
D: .; size: .; V: TRBV5-5; J: TRBJ2-6; length: 17; CDR3: CASTMGAVSSGANVLTF; DNA: TGTGCCAGCACCATGGGGGCGGTCAGCTCTGGGGCCAACGTCCTGACTTTC
D: .; size: .; V: TRBV18; J: TRBJ1-6; length: 17; CDR3: CASSPPGGTHVLTPLHF; DNA: TGTGCCAGCTCACCACCGGGAGGGACCCACGTGTTAACACCCCTCCACTTT
D: .; size: .; V: TRBV30; J: TRBJ2-5; length: 12; CDR3: CASQGWEETQYF; DNA: TGTGCCTCCCAGGGGTGGGAGGAGACCCAGTACTTC
D: .; size: .; V: TRBV7-6; J: TRBJ2-7; length: 16; CDR3: CASSLFVTGDTYEQYF; DNA: TGTGCCAGCAGCTTATTTGTGACAGGTGATACCTACGAGCAGTACTTC
D: .; size: .; V: TRBV27; J: TRBJ1-4; length: 14; CDR3: CASSLTVPSEKLFF; DNA: TGTGCCAGCAGTTTGACAGTGCCCTCCGAAAAACTGTTTTTT
D: .; size: .; V: TRBV7-8; J: TRBJ1-2; length: 15; CDR3: CASSPPRPLSYGYTF; DNA: TGTGCCAGCAGCCCGCCTAGGCCTCTCAGTTATGGCTACACCTTC
D: .; size: .; V: TRBV11-2; J: TRBJ2-3; length: 15; CDR3: CASSLGNRDTDTQYF; DNA: TGTGCCAGCAGCTTAGGTAACCGGGACACAGATACGCAGTATTTT
D: .; size: .; V: TRBV5-6; J: TRBJ2-5; length: 13; CDR3: CASTTWPQETQYF; DNA: TGTGCCAGCACAACATGGCCACAAGAGACCCAGTACTTC
D: .; size: .; V: TRBV10-3; J: TRBJ1-2; length: 13; CDR3: CAISAGGDYGYTF; DNA: TGTGCCATCAGTGCCGGGGGAGACTATGGCTACACCTTC
D: TRBD2; size: .; V: TRBV5-1; J: TRBJ2-1; length: 18; CDR3: CASSLYLLAGGGGNEQFF; DNA: TGCGCCAGCAGCTTGTATTTACTAGCGGGAGGGGGTGGGAATGAGCAGTTCTTC
D: TRBD1; size: .; V: TRBV7-9; J: TRBJ1-2; length: 16; CDR3: CSSSLVDRYLPYGYTF; DNA: TGTTCCAGCAGCTTAGTGGACAGGTACCTCCCCTATGGCTACACCTTC
D: .; size: .; V: TRBV25-1; J: TRBJ1-4; length: 14; CDR3: CASSVAGEGEKLFF; DNA: TGTGCCAGCAGTGTAGCCGGGGAGGGAGAAAAACTGTTTTTT
D: .; size: .; V: TRBV7-2; J: TRBJ1-1; length: 16; CDR3: CASSLVGGRMNTEAFF; DNA: TGTGCCAGCAGCTTAGTGGGGGGGCGAATGAACACTGAAGCTTTCTTT
D: TRBD2; size: .; V: TRBV5-1; J: TRBJ2-3; length: 16; CDR3: CASSLGDSGGIHTQYF; DNA: TGCGCCAGCAGCTTGGGTGATAGCGGGGGGATTCATACGCAGTATTTT
D: .; size: .; V: TRBV15; J: TRBJ2-5; length: 14; CDR3: CATSSIRGQETQYF; DNA: TGTGCCACCAGCAGCATACGGGGGCAAGAGACCCAGTACTTC
D: .; size: .; V: TRBV7-2; J: TRBJ1-2; length: 13; CDR3: CASSPRTEYGYTF; DNA: TGTGCCAGCAGCCCCCGGACAGAGTATGGCTACACCTTC
D: .; size: few; V: TRBV20-1; J: TRBJ2-7; length: 11; CDR3: CSARAIGEQYF; DNA: TGCAGTGCCAGGGCGATCGGCGAGCAGTACTTC
D: .; size: .; V: TRBV11-3; J: TRBJ2-7; length: 16; CDR3: CASSLGGGRNSYEQYF; DNA: TGTGCCAGCAGCTTAGGAGGCGGCAGAAACTCCTACGAGCAGTACTTC
D: .; size: .; V: TRBV5-6; J: TRBJ1-1; length: 12; CDR3: CASSLQSTEAFF; DNA: TGTGCCAGCAGCTTACAAAGCACTGAAGCTTTCTTT
D: TRBD1; size: .; V: TRBV7-9; J: TRBJ1-4; length: 15; CDR3: CASSPTGTGGEKLFF; DNA: TGTGCCAGCAGCCCTACAGGGACAGGAGGGGAAAAACTGTTTTTT
D: TRBD1; size: few; V: TRBV5-4; J: TRBJ2-1; length: 16; CDR3: CASSLVLRQGVHEQFF; DNA: TGTGCCAGCAGCTTGGTGCTGCGGCAGGGGGTACATGAGCAGTTCTTC
D: .; size: once; V: TRBV27; J: TRBJ2-1; length: 14; CDR3: CASSERGLYNEQFF; DNA: TGTGCCAGCAGTGAACGGGGACTCTACAATGAGCAGTTCTTC
D: TRBD1; size: .; V: TRBV5-1; J: TRBJ2-7; length: 14; CDR3: CASSQGQSTDEQYF; DNA: TGCGCCAGCAGCCAGGGACAGAGTACGGACGAGCAGTACTTC